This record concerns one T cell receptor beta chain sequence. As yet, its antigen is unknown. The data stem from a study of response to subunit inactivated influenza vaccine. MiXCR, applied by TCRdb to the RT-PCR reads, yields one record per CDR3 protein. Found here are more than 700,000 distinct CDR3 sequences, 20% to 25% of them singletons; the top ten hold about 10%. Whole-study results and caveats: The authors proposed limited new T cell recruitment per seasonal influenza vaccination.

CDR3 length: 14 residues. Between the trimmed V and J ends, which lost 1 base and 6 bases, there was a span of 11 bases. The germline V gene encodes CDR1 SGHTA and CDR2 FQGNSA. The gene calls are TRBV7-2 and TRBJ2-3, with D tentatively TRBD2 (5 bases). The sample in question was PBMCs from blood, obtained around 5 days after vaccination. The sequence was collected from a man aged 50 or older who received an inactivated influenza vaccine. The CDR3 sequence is CASSLVVSVDTQYF. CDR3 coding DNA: TGTGCCAGCAGCTTAGTGGTTAGCGTGGATACGCAGTATTTT.